A selection of T cell receptor beta chains follows, all from one sample in a study of cytomegalovirus exposure and HLA in healthy donors. Here immunoSEQ multiplex PCR was the method, and the copy in TCRdb shows in-frame clones only, minus some. The table has under 100,000 clones, 95% to 98% seen once. Sequencing used PBMCs. These receptors were obtained from a young man in good health and CMV-seronegative. The CDR3 runs from the conserved cysteine through the conserved F or W. A D gene is named only where the DNA matches it firmly. Expanded clones get a size class; other rows say once, few or many, or leave the size out.

clone size,D gene,V gene,J gene,CDR3 DNA,CDR3 protein
-,TRBD1,TRBV19,TRBJ2-4,TGTGCCAGTAGTATAGTGGGGACAGGGGTGCTTTTGCCCAAAAACATTCAGTACTTC,CASSIVGTGVLLPKNIQYF
-,-,TRBV5-4,TRBJ2-7,TGTGCCAGCAGCGCGGACAGCTCCTACGAGCAGTACTTC,CASSADSSYEQYF
-,-,TRBV7-8,TRBJ1-1,TGTGCCACCTCGGACTGGAACACTGAAGCTTTCTTT,CATSDWNTEAFF
-,-,TRBV6-1,TRBJ1-1,TGTGCCAGCAGTTCCAGGGGCGGGGGATACACTGAAGCTTTCTTT,CASSSRGGGYTEAFF
-,-,TRBV10-3,TRBJ2-4,TGTGCCATCAGTGAGTCGAGGGACTTGGCCAAAAACATTCAGTACTTC,CAISESRDLAKNIQYF
once,TRBD1,TRBV18,TRBJ2-7,TGTGCCAGCTCCAGGGGACAGGGAGGCGACGAGCAGTACTTC,CASSRGQGGDEQYF
-,-,TRBV27,TRBJ1-6,TGTGCCAGCAGGGGGGGCTATAATTCACCCCTCCACTTT,CASRGGYNSPLHF
-,-,TRBV6-5,TRBJ2-7,TGTGCCAGCAAATTAGAGACAGACCATTCCTACGAGCAGTACTTC,CASKLETDHSYEQYF
-,TRBD2,TRBV7-6,TRBJ2-2,TGTGCCAGCAGCTGGACTAGCGGAACCGGGGAGCTGTTTTTT,CASSWTSGTGELFF
once,-,TRBV1,TRBJ2-6,TGCACCAGCACCCCTAGGGGGTTTGGATGGTGGGGGGCCAACGTCCTGACTTTC,CTSTPRGFGWWGANVLTF
once,TRBD1,TRBV6-1,TRBJ2-5,TGTGCCAGCAGTCTCCTACAGGGGAGAGAGACCCAGTACTTC,CASSLLQGRETQYF
-,TRBD2,TRBV28,TRBJ2-3,TGTGCCAGCAGTTCGGGACTAGCGGGAGACACAGATACGCAGTATTTT,CASSSGLAGDTDTQYF
-,-,TRBV6-6,TRBJ2-2,TGTGCCAGCAGTTACGGGACATTTTCGACCGGGGAGCTGTTTTTT,CASSYGTFSTGELFF
-,-,TRBV12-2,TRBJ2-7,TGTGCAAGTCGCCCCGGCCCCCCTAACTCCGGGGAAAGCTCCTACGAGCAGTACTTC,CASRPGPPNSGESSYEQYF
-,-,TRBV5-6,TRBJ2-2,TGTGCCAGCAGCTCCTTACAGAGAACGAACACCGGGGAGCTGTTTTTT,CASSSLQRTNTGELFF
-,-,TRBV15,TRBJ1-3,TGTGCCACCAGCAGGATCAGGGCCGGAGGGACCATATATTTT,CATSRIRAGGTIYF
-,-,TRBV5-4,TRBJ2-3,TGTGCCAGCAGCTTTCTGTCCGCAGATACGCAGTATTTT,CASSFLSADTQYF